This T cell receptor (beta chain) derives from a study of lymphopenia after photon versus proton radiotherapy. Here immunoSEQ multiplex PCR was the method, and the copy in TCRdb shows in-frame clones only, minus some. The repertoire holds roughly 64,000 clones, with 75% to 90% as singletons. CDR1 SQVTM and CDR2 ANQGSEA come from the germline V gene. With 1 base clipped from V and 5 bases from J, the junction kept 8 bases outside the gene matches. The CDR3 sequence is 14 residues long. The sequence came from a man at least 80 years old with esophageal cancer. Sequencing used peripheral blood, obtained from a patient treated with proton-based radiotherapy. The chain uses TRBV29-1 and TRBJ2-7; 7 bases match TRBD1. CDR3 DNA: TGCAGCGTTGAAGGGCACAGGGGACGGGACGAGCAGTACTTC. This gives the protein CSVEGHRGRDEQYF.